This entry lists 32 T cell receptor beta chains sequenced from one sample in a study of kidney transplant recipient with SARS-CoV-2 infection. Via MiXCR, TCRdb re-called the reads, giving one row per CDR3 protein. Of under 250,000 distinct CDR3 sequences listed, around 30% are singletons. Source: a blood sample, taken at baseline and between days 110 and 120 from a kidney transplant recipient. Receptors were obtained from a male patient in his 30s who had COVID-19 and was a kidney transplant recipient. Some T cells may be supplied by the graft donor.

This clonotype was counted ten times or more. This chain links TRBV7-2 with TRBJ1-2; D is ambiguous. CDR3 length: 16 residues. CDR1 is SGHTA, CDR2 FQGNSA, per germline. V lost 1 base to trimming and J lost 1 base, with 13 bases between them. This CDR3 is CASSLEVGRINYGYTF. The DNA of the CDR3 is TGTGCCAGCAGCTTAGAGGTGGGCCGGATTAACTATGGCTACACCTTC.

The chain uses TRBV5-1 and TRBJ2-3; 7 bases fit TRBD2. This CDR3 has 17 amino acids. V shed 5 bases, J shed 4 bases, and the junction held 16 bases outside the gene matches. CDR1 SGHRS and CDR2 YFSETQ come from the germline V gene. The CDR3 DNA reads as TGCGCCAGCAGATTGCGCCCCTGGGAGGGGAGGGCAGATACGCAGTATTTT. It yields the protein CASRLRPWEGRADTQYF.

This clonotype occurred once. A clone one base away is much larger, so this may be a read error. The J gene is TRBJ2-3, the V gene TRBV4-2; 7 nucleotides match TRBD2. The CDR3 is made up of 15 amino acids. Germline CDR1 reads LGHNA; CDR2 reads YNFKEQ. Germline trimming cut 4 bases from V and 2 bases from J; bases unmatched to any gene: 6. CDR3 in amino acids: CASSLGLEDTDTQYF. Here the CDR3 DNA reads TGTGCCAGCAGCCTAGGACTAGAGGACACAGATACGCAGTATTTT.

This clonotype was detected many times. V is TRBV5-4 and J is TRBJ1-2; 7 bases are a match to TRBD1. There are 15 residues in the CDR3. Germline V gene lookup returns CDR1 SGHNT and CDR2 YYREEE (reference sequence). V gave up 2 bases and J gave up 4 bases; unmatched junction bases: 8. CDR3 protein: CASSLGRTGGYGYTF. CDR3 nucleotides: TGTGCCAGCAGCTTAGGGCGGACAGGAGGCTATGGCTACACCTTC.

This clonotype appeared many times. The chain couples TRBV5-5 to TRBJ1-2; TRBD1 aligns across 7 bases. Germline CDR1 and CDR2: SGHKS and YYEKEE (reference sequence). This CDR3 is built from 16 residues. V lost 4 bases, J lost 1 base, and 10 bases stayed unmatched. For the CDR3, the DNA is TGTGCCAGCAGCCCGTCCCCCCGACAGGGTAACTATGGCTACACCTTC. Encoded protein: CASSPSPRQGNYGYTF.

The chain links TRBV27 to TRBJ2-5; TRBD2 is a possible D gene (6 bases). V was cut by 3 bases and J by 2 bases, with 22 bases left in between. This CDR3 has 18 residues. Germline V gene lookup returns CDR1 MNHEY and CDR2 SMNVEV (reference sequence). CDR3 nucleotide sequence: TGTGCCAGCAGTTTCGCTCCCGGGACTTCGTTTGGACAAGAGACCCAGTACTTC. Protein sequence: CASSFAPGTSFGQETQYF.

Ten or more counts support this clonotype. This sequence joins TRBV11-2 and TRBJ2-7, with 10 bases identical to TRBD1. Germline V lookup: CDR1 SGHAT, CDR2 FQNNGV. CDR3 length: 17 amino acids. V gave up 1 base and J gave up 5 bases; unmatched junction bases: 11. CDR3 nucleotides: TGTGCCAGCAGCTTAGCGTCCGGGACAGGGGCTAATCACGAGCAGTACTTC. It specifies CASSLASGTGANHEQYF.

This clonotype was found many times. The V call is TRBV11-1, the J call TRBJ1-2; TRBD1 is a possible D gene (5 bases). This CDR3 comprises 16 residues. Deletions cut 5 bases from V and 3 bases from J, with 19 bases between. CDR1 is SGHAT, CDR2 FQDESV, per germline (reference sequence). The DNA of the CDR3 is TGTGCCAGCAGCCCCGGCCCAGGGCTCGGGGACTATGGCTACACCTTC. Protein product: CASSPGPGLGDYGYTF.

The chain carries TRBV7-6 and TRBJ1-2; D gene uncertain. The CDR3 spans 17 residues. Germline V CDR1 and CDR2: SGHVS, FNYEAQ. Trimming removed 5 bases at V and 4 bases at J, with 23 bases between. Here the CDR3 DNA reads TGTGCCAGCAGCCTATGTTATGGATCTCGAAAGACCTATGGCTACACCTTC. Its protein product is CASSLCYGSRKTYGYTF.

CDR3 nucleotide sequence: TGTGCCAGCAGTGCGCCACAGATTTCAGATACGCAGTATTTT. Protein: CASSAPQISDTQYF. The chain joins TRBV12-3 or TRBV12-4 to TRBJ2-3, with unresolved D. The CDR3 is 14 residues long. V lost 5 bases and J 4 bases, leaving 13 bases between the germline ends.

Many counts were recorded for this clonotype. The V call is TRBV4-3, the J call TRBJ1-5; no definite D call. Trimming cost V 0 bases and J 2 bases, with 11 bases left between them. Germline CDR1 and CDR2: LGHNA and YSLEER. This CDR3 region has 16 residues. Here the CDR3 reads CASSQEDARGNQPQHF. CDR3 bases: TGCGCCAGCAGCCAAGAAGACGCCCGGGGCAATCAGCCCCAGCATTTT.

Regarding this clonotype: A much larger clone is a single base away; this may be a read error. This chain joins TRBV6-5 and TRBJ1-5; a weak D match, TRBD1 (5 bases). CDR1 is MNHEY, CDR2 SVGAGI, per germline. The CDR3 spans 15 residues. The germline V and J ends were trimmed by 8 bases and 0 bases, with 14 bases remaining between them. The CDR3, as DNA: TGTGCCAGCGGGAAGGGACGGCTTAGCAATCAGCCCCAGCATTTT. Translated: CASGKGRLSNQPQHF.

This clonotype was detected many times. V usage is TRBV6-5 and J usage is TRBJ2-6; the D gene could be TRBD1 or TRBD2 (6 bases each). The germline V gene encodes CDR1 MNHEY and CDR2 SVGAGI. This CDR3 contains 17 residues. Trimming removed 6 bases at V and 3 bases at J, with 18 bases between. The DNA of the CDR3 is TGTGCCAGCAGGCCAGTGGGGGGCGGTTTTGGGGCCAACGTCCTGACTTTC. Residues: CASRPVGGGFGANVLTF.

This clonotype has a count of ten or more. The chain links TRBV12-3 or TRBV12-4 to TRBJ2-2; no definite D call. The germline V and J ends were trimmed by 3 bases and 2 bases, with 7 bases remaining between them. This CDR3 has 14 residues. Written as DNA, the CDR3 is TGTGCCAGCAGTTTTTCGGAAAACACCGGGGAGCTGTTTTTT. This encodes CASSFSENTGELFF.

This clonotype was counted only a few times. This chain connects TRBV7-8 to TRBJ2-5; either TRBD1 or TRBD2 may supply D (6 bases each). V dropped 5 bases and J dropped 3 bases, with 13 bases sitting between them. The CDR3 contains 14 residues. The V gene's germline CDR1 is SGHVS and CDR2 FQNEAQ. CDR3 amino acids: CASSLSRGEETQYF. CDR3 DNA sequence: TGTGCCAGCAGCCTCTCGAGGGGGGAAGAGACCCAGTACTTC.

Points on this clonotype: This may be a read error, as it is one base from a much larger clone. The rearrangement uses TRBV6-4 and TRBJ1-5; TRBD1 is a possible D gene (5 bases). CDR1 and CDR2 (germline): MRHNA, SNTAGT. The CDR3 spans 14 residues. CDR3 in amino acids: CASGETVSNQPQHF. CDR3 DNA sequence: TGTGCCAGCGGTGAGACAGTTAGCAATCAGCCCCAGCATTTT.

This chain uses TRBV19 with TRBJ1-5, with D unclear. The CDR3 spans 13 residues. V lost 3 bases to trimming and J lost 7 bases, with 10 bases between them. The germline V gene has CDR1 LNHDA and CDR2 SQIVND (reference sequence). CDR3: CASSIYDGQPQHF. The DNA of the CDR3 is TGTGCCAGTAGTATTTACGATGGCCAGCCCCAGCATTTT.

This clonotype was seen at least ten times. This CDR3 reads CASSKAITSRKTYGYTF. The CDR3 coding sequence is TGTGCCAGCAGCAAGGCGATAACAAGCAGAAAGACCTATGGCTACACCTTC. The chain is built from TRBV11-2 and TRBJ1-2; D remains unclear. Trimming removed 5 bases at V and 4 bases at J, with 23 bases between. This CDR3 is built from 17 residues. Looked up from germline, CDR1 is SGHAT and CDR2 is FQNNGV.

This clonotype came up many times. The V call is TRBV3-1, the J call TRBJ2-7; D remains ambiguous. The CDR3 covers 12 residues. V dropped 0 bases and J dropped 5 bases, with 5 bases sitting between them. The germline CDR1 and CDR2 sequences are LGHDT and YNNKEL (reference sequence). Written as DNA, the CDR3 is TGTGCCAGCAGCCAAGATGGCGACGAGCAGTACTTC. The encoded protein is CASSQDGDEQYF.

Concerning this clonotype itself: This may be a read error: a much more frequent sequence differs by one nucleotide. The chain carries TRBV3-1 and TRBJ2-2; D ambiguous. V was trimmed by 0 bases and J by 10 bases, leaving 12 bases between them. CDR1 and CDR2 (germline): LGHDT, YNNKEL (reference sequence). The CDR3 loop spans 14 amino acids. The chain's CDR3 is CASSQDMAAEELFF. The CDR3, as DNA: TGTGCCAGCAGCCAAGATATGGCGGCCGAGGAGCTGTTTTTT.

This clonotype was seen many times. This chain links TRBV11-2 with TRBJ2-3, with D tentatively TRBD2 (6 bases). Trimming took 6 bases from V and 8 from J, leaving 21 bases between them. The germline V gene has CDR1 SGHAT and CDR2 FQNNGV. The CDR3 runs 15 residues. The CDR3 protein is CASRRGAVMRGTQYF. In DNA, the CDR3 is TGTGCCAGCAGGCGAGGGGCGGTGATGCGGGGTACGCAGTATTTT.

About this clonotype: A single base separates this from a much larger clone, so it may be a read error. This chain's CDR3 is CASSNFERSGKTYGYTF. The CDR3, as DNA: TGTGCCAGCAGTAATTTTGAACGCTCTGGAAAGACCTATGGCTACACCTTC. This chain connects TRBV6-8 to TRBJ1-2; no reliable D call. V lost 5 bases, J lost 4 bases, and 23 bases lay in between. CDR1 is MNHGY, CDR2 SAAAGT, per germline. The CDR3 length is 17 residues.

This clonotype has a count of ten or more. The chain uses TRBV20-1 and TRBJ2-7; TRBD2 matches at 11 bases. This CDR3 region has 14 residues. Unmatched junction bases numbered 6, after V lost 5 bases and J lost 3 bases. CDR1 is DFQATT and CDR2 is SNEGSKA in the germline V gene (reference sequence). The CDR3 reads CSAFRLAGNYEQYF. Here the CDR3 DNA reads TGCAGTGCTTTCCGACTAGCGGGGAACTACGAGCAGTACTTC.

As concerns this clonotype: Possible read error: a much larger clone is one base away. The V gene is TRBV7-6, the J gene TRBJ2-5; D gene ambiguous. Germline V gives CDR1 SGHVS, CDR2 FNYEAQ. This CDR3 has 16 amino acids. DNA for the CDR3: TGTGCCAGCAGCTTAGGTCCGGTGGGGTACCAAGAGACCCAGTGCTTC. Its translation is CASSLGPVGYQETQCF.

DNA of the CDR3: TGCAGTGCTAGTTTGGGCGTTAGGCTCGACGAGCAGTACTTC. This codes for CSASLGVRLDEQYF. V gene TRBV20-1 combines with J gene TRBJ2-7; D remains unclear. The V gene lost 3 bases and the J gene lost 5 bases, with 17 bases spanning the gap. Looked up from germline, CDR1 is DFQATT and CDR2 is SNEGSKA (reference sequence). This CDR3 comprises 14 residues.

As for this clonotype: A clone one base away is much larger, so this may be a read error. The chain links TRBV11-3 to TRBJ1-1; D is uncertain. CDR3 length equals 15 residues. CDR1 and CDR2 from the germline V gene are SGHNT and YENEEA. The V gene lost 1 base and the J gene lost 1 base, with 10 bases spanning the gap. The CDR3 DNA reads TGTGCCAGCAGCTTAGTAAGTTCAGGGAACACTGAAGCTTTCTTT. Translated, it gives CASSLVSSGNTEAFF.

The rearrangement uses TRBV7-9 and TRBJ2-4; D remains ambiguous. Looked up from germline, CDR1 is SEHNR and CDR2 is FQNEAQ (reference sequence). Trimming removed 1 base from V and 15 bases from J, with 16 bases in between. CDR3 length: 13 residues. The CDR3 spells CASSLGQEDGRYF. The CDR3 DNA is TGTGCCAGCAGCTTAGGCCAAGAGGACGGGCGGTACTTC.

This clonotype has ten or more counts. This chain connects TRBV27 to TRBJ2-7; D may be TRBD1 (5 bases). Germline V gene lookup returns CDR1 MNHEY and CDR2 SMNVEV (reference sequence). CDR3 length: 13 amino acids. V was shortened by 1 base and J by 4 bases, with 8 bases between the two germline ends. Here the CDR3 reads CASSLFRGYEQYF. The CDR3 nucleotides read TGTGCCAGCAGTTTATTTAGGGGATACGAGCAGTACTTC.

This clonotype was detected many times. The V call is TRBV12-3 or TRBV12-4, the J call TRBJ1-2; D is unclear. The V end was cut by 5 bases, the J end by 4 bases, with 23 bases between. This CDR3 contains 17 residues. The CDR3 bases are TGTGCCAGCAGTCAGAGTTCCACAGCAGGAAAGACCTATGGCTACACCTTC. Translating gives CASSQSSTAGKTYGYTF.

The sample holds many counts of this clonotype. The chain links TRBV6-2 or TRBV6-3 to TRBJ2-7; no clear D gene. Trimming removed 4 bases at V and 3 bases at J, with 16 bases between. Germline CDR1 reads MNHEY; CDR2 reads SVGEGT. The CDR3 is 15 residues long. The CDR3 here is CASSWGFGFSYEQYF. CDR3 in DNA: TGTGCCAGCAGTTGGGGATTTGGGTTTAGCTACGAGCAGTACTTC.

This rearrangement joins TRBV24-1 to TRBJ2-5; possibly TRBD2 for D (7 bases). The length of the CDR3 is 17 residues. Germline V gene data show CDR1 as KGHDR and CDR2 as SFDVKD. Deletions cut 1 base from V and 0 bases from J, with 14 bases between. The CDR3 DNA is TGTGCCACCAGTGATTTCGGGGAAGGGGGGGACCAAGAGACCCAGTACTTC. It yields the protein CATSDFGEGGDQETQYF.

Only a few counts were recorded for this clonotype. The rearrangement links TRBV9 to TRBJ2-1, with D possibly being TRBD2 (5 bases). Trimming left V 0 bases short and J 1 base short, with 8 bases between. CDR3 size: 15 residues. Germline CDR1 reads SGDLS; CDR2 reads YYNGEE. In nucleotides, the CDR3 is TGTGCCAGCAGCGTAGTCGGGGAGTCCTACAATGAGCAGTTCTTC. It is translated as CASSVVGESYNEQFF.